This T cell receptor beta chain was identified in a study of tumor and adjacent non-tumor tissue in lung cancer. Study-wide context: Patients comprised about a dozen adenocarcinoma, 2 squamous cell carcinoma and 1 small cell lung cancer.

The library came from three nested PCR rounds adapted from ARM-PCR protocols. MiXCR was run by TCRdb on the multiplex PCR reads, yielding one entry per CDR3 protein. Among more than 85,000 distinct CDR3 sequences listed, 65% were seen once. The template was RNA from unsorted bulk tissue. The normal lung tissue was taken more than 3 cm from the tumor edge. Donors were chemotherapy-naive, newly diagnosed lung cancer surgical patients in China, August–November 2014. The CDR3 is made up of 16 amino acids. About this clonotype itself: Its specificity is not known. Since a much larger clone is just one base distant, this may be a read error.

General observations from the study: In normal lung, the top 100 clones were significantly more dominant than in tumor.

The receptor was derived from a man aged 25-45 years with non-small cell lung cancer. The rearrangement uses TRBV21-1 and TRBJ2-5; the D call in the table, TRBD1, was not verified against the DNA. TRBV21-1 is noted as a pseudogene. The sample was distant non-tumor lung tissue. The CDR3 DNA follows: TGTGACAGCAGCAACCGGACCGGGGGGGCCGGAGAGACCCAGTACTTC. Protein sequence: CDSSNRTGGAGETQYF.